These 21 T cell receptor beta chains were all obtained from the same sample, sequenced in a study of T cell repertoires in cytomegalovirus infection. TCRdb reprocessed the reads with MiXCR, giving one entry per CDR3 protein. The sample lists 250,000 to 300,000 distinct CDR3 sequences, about a quarter seen once, with approximately 15% in the top ten. Specimen: PBMCs. The receptors were gathered from a human donor in good health (CMV status not recorded). Some clones in this sample may be carry-over from other donors' samples.

This clonotype was observed a few times. This rearrangement joins TRBV12-3 or TRBV12-4 to TRBJ2-3; 7 nucleotides align to TRBD2. V shed 3 bases, J shed 4 bases, and the junction held 4 bases outside the gene matches. CDR3 length: 14 amino acids. CDR3 residues: CASSFKGGADTQYF. CDR3 nucleotide sequence: TGTGCCAGCAGTTTCAAGGGAGGGGCAGATACGCAGTATTTT.

This clonotype has more than one count but fewer than ten. This chain joins TRBV28 and TRBJ2-1; perhaps TRBD2 as D (6 bases). V was pared by 8 bases and J by 10 bases, with 21 bases between. CDR1 is MDHEN and CDR2 is SYDVKM in the germline V gene. This CDR3 is 14 amino acids long. CDR3 residues: CASRNGGSGGEQFF. DNA of the CDR3: TGTGCCAGCCGAAACGGCGGGTCAGGAGGGGAGCAGTTCTTC.

This clonotype has only one observation. The chain carries TRBV20-1 and TRBJ2-5; 9 bases are a match to TRBD2. The CDR3 totals 17 residues. CDR1 DFQATT and CDR2 SNEGSKA come from the germline V gene (reference sequence). The V gene end was trimmed by 5 bases and the J gene end by 0 bases; junction bases not matched to a gene: 13. The CDR3, as DNA: TGCAGTGCTCGCGTCGGACTAGCGCCTCAGTACCAAGAGACCCAGTACTTC. Its protein product is CSARVGLAPQYQETQYF.

This clonotype was counted a few times. CDR3 in DNA: TGTGCCAGCAGTTTCGGCTGGACCCAGTACTTC. It codes for CASSFGWTQYF. The chain employs TRBV28 and TRBJ2-5; no definite D call. The V end lost 3 bases, the J end lost 7 bases, and 6 bases lay between the germline ends. The CDR3 totals 11 residues. Germline CDR1 reads MDHEN; CDR2 reads SYDVKM.

The chain combines TRBV20-1 with TRBJ2-7, with D maybe TRBD2 (5 bases). Germline assignment: CDR1 DFQATT and CDR2 SNEGSKA (reference sequence). This CDR3 comprises 13 residues. V lost 3 bases, J lost 4 bases, and 13 bases lay in between. As DNA, the CDR3 is TGCAGTGCTAGCGGGAATATTGGGTACGAGCAGTACTTC. This encodes CSASGNIGYEQYF.

This clonotype has more than one count but fewer than ten. The chain is built from TRBV5-1 and TRBJ2-7; D perhaps matches TRBD2 (6 bases). Germline V lookup: CDR1 SGHRS, CDR2 YFSETQ. This CDR3 spans 14 amino acids. The V end was cut by 5 bases, the J end by 9 bases, with 21 bases between. The CDR3 DNA sequence: TGCGCCAGCAGACCGGACTACCAATCTCGGGGGCAGTACTTC. Protein sequence: CASRPDYQSRGQYF.

The table lists this clonotype with many counts. The genes are TRBV7-2 and TRBJ2-6; either TRBD1 or TRBD2 may supply D (5 bases each). This CDR3 is built from 17 residues. Looked up from germline, CDR1 is SGHTA and CDR2 is FQGNSA. V dropped 1 base and J dropped 0 bases, with 10 bases sitting between them. CDR3 DNA sequence: TGTGCCAGCAGCTTAGTGGGACCGGCCTCTGGGGCCAACGTCCTGACTTTC. Translated: CASSLVGPASGANVLTF.

This chain connects TRBV29-1 to TRBJ1-1, with D tentatively TRBD1 (5 bases). This CDR3 contains 14 residues. V lost 7 bases, J lost 1 base, and 16 bases lay in between. CDR1 and CDR2 from the germline V gene are SQVTM and ANQGSEA. The CDR3 DNA is TGCAGCGCCTGCCCGGGGGGAACGAACACTGAAGCTTTCTTT. Amino acids: CSACPGGTNTEAFF.

This sequence joins TRBV20-1 and TRBJ2-1; TRBD2 agrees at 11 bases. V shed 0 bases, J shed 4 bases, and the junction held 5 bases outside the gene matches. CDR3 length: 16 amino acids. Germline assignment: CDR1 DFQATT and CDR2 SNEGSKA (reference sequence). The CDR3 here is CSARDLTSGEYNEQFF. The CDR3 coding sequence is TGCAGTGCTAGAGATTTGACTAGCGGGGAATACAATGAGCAGTTCTTC.

This clonotype was counted many times. The rearrangement links TRBV6-1 to TRBJ2-1; D is possibly TRBD1 or TRBD2 (5 bases each). Germline-derived CDR1 and CDR2 are MNHNS and SASEGT. The CDR3 consists of 14 residues. Trimming left V 6 bases short and J 4 bases short, with 13 bases between. The CDR3, as DNA: TGTGCCAGCAGCCGGGACGTCTTTTACAATGAGCAGTTCTTC. As protein: CASSRDVFYNEQFF.

This clonotype was seen a few times. The chain carries TRBV20-1 and TRBJ2-5, with 8 bases identical to TRBD1. Per the germline V gene, CDR1 is DFQATT and CDR2 is SNEGSKA (reference sequence). This CDR3 spans 13 amino acids. Trimming removed 5 bases from V and 5 bases from J; junction bases left unmatched: 7. CDR3 amino acids: CSAPQGAIETQYF. The CDR3 DNA reads TGCAGTGCTCCGCAGGGGGCAATTGAGACCCAGTACTTC.

The CDR3 sequence: CASSFEGGRGTYEQYF. The CDR3 DNA is TGTGCCAGCAGTTTTGAAGGGGGCAGGGGGACCTACGAGCAGTACTTC. The gene calls are TRBV28 and TRBJ2-7, with 7 bases matching TRBD1. Germline V lookup: CDR1 MDHEN, CDR2 SYDVKM. This CDR3 spans 16 amino acids. V was clipped by 3 bases and J by 2 bases; unmatched bases: 10.

In its sample, this clonotype was seen many times. The V gene is TRBV7-2, the J gene TRBJ2-7; D is perhaps TRBD2 (6 bases). This CDR3 spans 15 amino acids. CDR1 and CDR2 (germline): SGHTA, FQGNSA. With 5 bases removed from V and 0 bases from J, the gap between germline ends came to 14 bases. The CDR3 region has the DNA TGTGCCAGCAGCGGGGGGTGGGGCCCCTCCTACGAGCAGTACTTC. Translated, it gives CASSGGWGPSYEQYF.

This clonotype has just a few counts. The CDR3 loop is CSAREGADYGYTF. In DNA form, the CDR3 reads TGCAGTGCTAGAGAGGGGGCGGACTATGGCTACACCTTC. The chain combines TRBV20-1 with TRBJ1-2; possible D gene TRBD1, 6 bases. Trimming took off 0 bases at V and 3 bases at J, with 8 bases between the two ends. Germline V gene sequence: CDR1 DFQATT, CDR2 SNEGSKA (reference sequence). The CDR3 is 13 residues long.

This clonotype was picked up many times. This chain links TRBV28 with TRBJ2-5; TRBD2 aligns across 9 bases. V shed 5 bases, J shed 3 bases, and the junction held 7 bases outside the gene matches. This CDR3 is built from 15 residues. Per the germline V gene, CDR1 is MDHEN and CDR2 is SYDVKM. The chain's CDR3 is CASSRSGRLKETQYF. The CDR3 DNA follows: TGTGCCAGCAGTCGTAGCGGGAGATTAAAAGAGACCCAGTACTTC.

For this clonotype: One base away lies a much larger clone, so this may be a sequencing read error. This chain links TRBV7-8 with TRBJ1-5; TRBD1 aligns across 7 bases. The CDR3 sequence is 14 residues long. V lost 9 bases to trimming and J lost 4 bases; unmatched junction nucleotides: 9. The germline V gene encodes CDR1 SGHVS and CDR2 FQNEAQ. The CDR3 DNA reads as TGTGCCAGAAGTGGAGGGGGCGGGAATCAGCCCCAGCATTTT. Its protein product is CARSGGGGNQPQHF.

This clonotype was counted only a few times. The rearrangement uses TRBV2 and TRBJ1-2; tentatively, D is TRBD1 (5 bases). CDR3 size: 13 residues. Trimming removed 4 bases from V and 2 bases from J, with 8 bases in between. The germline CDR1 and CDR2 sequences are SNHLY and FYNNEI. The chain's CDR3 is CASSGDGNYGYTF. DNA of the CDR3: TGTGCCAGCAGTGGGGACGGGAACTATGGCTACACCTTC.

This clonotype has only a few counts. V usage is TRBV4-3 and J usage is TRBJ2-7; D is perhaps TRBD1 or TRBD2 (5 bases each). The germline V gene encodes CDR1 LGHNA and CDR2 YSLEER. Deletions cut 2 bases from V and 11 bases from J, with 13 bases between. The length of the CDR3 is 12 residues. The CDR3 here is CASSQPEGIKYF. The CDR3 DNA is TGCGCCAGCAGCCAACCCGAGGGGATAAAGTACTTC.

This chain joins TRBV19 and TRBJ1-1; 12 bases map to TRBD1. Germline V gene data show CDR1 as LNHDA and CDR2 as SQIVND (reference sequence). After removal of 11 bases from V and 5 bases from J, the junction contained 6 bases not matched to a gene. This CDR3 spans 13 amino acids. The CDR3 spells CAARDRGQTEAFF. CDR3 DNA sequence: TGTGCCGCCCGGGACAGGGGGCAGACTGAAGCTTTCTTT.

The chain joins TRBV20-1 to TRBJ2-1; 14 nucleotides match TRBD2. Germline CDR1 and CDR2: DFQATT and SNEGSKA (reference sequence). CDR3 length: 14 residues. With 5 bases clipped from V and 6 bases from J, the junction kept 3 bases outside the gene matches. The CDR3 loop is CSAPGLAGGNEQFF. The CDR3 DNA sequence: TGCAGTGCTCCTGGACTAGCGGGAGGCAATGAGCAGTTCTTC.

Only a few counts were recorded for this clonotype. CDR3 residues: CASSGTENQPQHF. The CDR3, as DNA: TGTGCCAGCAGTGGGACGGAGAATCAGCCCCAGCATTTT. V gene TRBV12-3 or TRBV12-4 combines with J gene TRBJ1-5, with D maybe TRBD1 (5 bases). Trimming pared 5 bases from V and 4 bases from J, leaving 9 bases between. This CDR3 region has 13 residues.